A single sample gave rise to the 2 T cell receptor beta chains below, sequenced in a study of CD8+CD57+ T cells in acquired aplastic anemia. Genomic DNA acted as the template from which TCR beta VDJ combination and CDR3 sequence profiling were carried out. Each CDR3 protein gets one entry after TCRdb re-called the reads with MiXCR. The sample records some 180,000 distinct CDR3 sequences, 40% to 55% being singletons. Sequenced input: sorted CD4+, CD8+, or CD8+CD57+ T cells (not recorded which) from PBMCs. These receptors originate from a human donor in good health.

CDR3 coding DNA: TGTGCCAGCAGTCCGAGTTTAGGATTTGGCCAAGAGACCCAGTACTTC. This codes for CASSPSLGFGQETQYF. The chain combines TRBV9 with TRBJ2-1; D is ambiguous. The J call may be incorrect, as the DNA end agrees better with TRBJ2-5. This CDR3 is 16 amino acids long. Germline V CDR1 and CDR2: SGDLS, YYNGEE.

This clonotype was counted at least ten times. The V call is TRBV7-3, the J call TRBJ2-3; D is unclear. The CDR3 is made up of 14 amino acids. Germline V gives CDR1 SGHTA, CDR2 FQGTGA. Trimming removed 5 bases from V and 2 bases from J, with 11 bases in between. CDR3 in DNA: TGTGCCAGCAGCATTAGCAGAGACACAGATACGCAGTATTTT. Residues: CASSISRDTDTQYF.